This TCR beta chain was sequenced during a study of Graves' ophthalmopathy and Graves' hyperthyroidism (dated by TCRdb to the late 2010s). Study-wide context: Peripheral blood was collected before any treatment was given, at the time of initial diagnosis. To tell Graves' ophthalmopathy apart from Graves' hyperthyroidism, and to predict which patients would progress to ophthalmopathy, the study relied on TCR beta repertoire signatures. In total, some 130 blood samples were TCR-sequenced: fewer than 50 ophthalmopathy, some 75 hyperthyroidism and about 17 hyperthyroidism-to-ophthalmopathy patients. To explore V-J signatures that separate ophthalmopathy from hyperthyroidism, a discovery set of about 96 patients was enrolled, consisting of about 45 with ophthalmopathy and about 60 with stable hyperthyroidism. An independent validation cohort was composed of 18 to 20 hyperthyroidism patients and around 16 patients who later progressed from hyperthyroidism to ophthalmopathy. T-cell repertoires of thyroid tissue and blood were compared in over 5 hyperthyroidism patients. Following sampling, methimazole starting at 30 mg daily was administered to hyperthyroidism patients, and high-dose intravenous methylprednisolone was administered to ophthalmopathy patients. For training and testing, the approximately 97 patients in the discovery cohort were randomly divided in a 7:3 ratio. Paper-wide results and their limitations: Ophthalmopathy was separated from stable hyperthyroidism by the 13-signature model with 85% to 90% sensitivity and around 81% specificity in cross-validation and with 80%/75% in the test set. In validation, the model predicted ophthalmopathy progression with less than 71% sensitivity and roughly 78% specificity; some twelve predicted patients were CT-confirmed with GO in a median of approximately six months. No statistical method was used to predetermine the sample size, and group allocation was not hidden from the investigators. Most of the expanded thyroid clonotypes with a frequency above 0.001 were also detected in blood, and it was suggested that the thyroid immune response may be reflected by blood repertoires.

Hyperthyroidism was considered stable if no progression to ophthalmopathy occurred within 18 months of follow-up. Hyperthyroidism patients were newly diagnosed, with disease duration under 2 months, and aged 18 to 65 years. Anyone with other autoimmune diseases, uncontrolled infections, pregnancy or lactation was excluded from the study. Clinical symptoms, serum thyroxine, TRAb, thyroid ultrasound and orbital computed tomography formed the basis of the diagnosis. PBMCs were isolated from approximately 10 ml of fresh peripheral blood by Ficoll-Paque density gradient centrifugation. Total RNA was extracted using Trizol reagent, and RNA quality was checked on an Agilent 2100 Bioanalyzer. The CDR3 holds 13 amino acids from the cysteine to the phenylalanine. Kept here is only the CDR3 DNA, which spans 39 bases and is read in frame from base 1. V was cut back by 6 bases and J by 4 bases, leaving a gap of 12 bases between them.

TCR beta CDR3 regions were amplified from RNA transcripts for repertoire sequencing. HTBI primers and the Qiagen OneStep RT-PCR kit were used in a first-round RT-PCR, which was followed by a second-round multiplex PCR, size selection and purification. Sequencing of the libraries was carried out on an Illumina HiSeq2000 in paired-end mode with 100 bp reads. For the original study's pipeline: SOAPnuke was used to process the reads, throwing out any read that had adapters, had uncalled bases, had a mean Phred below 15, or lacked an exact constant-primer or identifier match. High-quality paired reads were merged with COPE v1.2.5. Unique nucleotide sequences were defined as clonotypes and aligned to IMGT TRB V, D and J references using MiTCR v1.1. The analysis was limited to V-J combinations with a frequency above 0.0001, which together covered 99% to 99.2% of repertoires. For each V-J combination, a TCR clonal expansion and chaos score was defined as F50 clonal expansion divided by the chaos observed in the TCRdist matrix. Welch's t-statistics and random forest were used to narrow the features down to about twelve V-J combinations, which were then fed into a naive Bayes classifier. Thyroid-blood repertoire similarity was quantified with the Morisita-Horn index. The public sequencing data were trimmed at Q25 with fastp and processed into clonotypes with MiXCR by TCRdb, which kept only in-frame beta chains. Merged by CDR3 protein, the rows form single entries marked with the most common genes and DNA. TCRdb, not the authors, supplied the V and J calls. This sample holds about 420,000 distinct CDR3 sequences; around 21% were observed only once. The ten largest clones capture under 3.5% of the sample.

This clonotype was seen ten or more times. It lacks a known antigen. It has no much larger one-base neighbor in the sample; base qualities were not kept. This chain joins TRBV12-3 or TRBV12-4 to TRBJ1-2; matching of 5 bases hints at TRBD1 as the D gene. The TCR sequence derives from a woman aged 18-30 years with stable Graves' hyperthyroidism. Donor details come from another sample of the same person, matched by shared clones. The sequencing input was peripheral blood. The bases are TGTGCCAGCAGGGATACAGGTGGCTATGGCTACACCTTC. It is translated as CASRDTGGYGYTF.